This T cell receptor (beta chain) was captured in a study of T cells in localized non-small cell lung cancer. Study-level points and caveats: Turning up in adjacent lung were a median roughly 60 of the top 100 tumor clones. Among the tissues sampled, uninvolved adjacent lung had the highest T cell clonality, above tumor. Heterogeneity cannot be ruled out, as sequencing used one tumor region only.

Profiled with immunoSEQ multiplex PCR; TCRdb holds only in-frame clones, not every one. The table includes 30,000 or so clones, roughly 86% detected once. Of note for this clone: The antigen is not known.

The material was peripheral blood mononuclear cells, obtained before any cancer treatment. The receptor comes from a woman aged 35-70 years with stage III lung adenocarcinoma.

Here the CDR3 reads CASSLVLTGFSSYEQYF. Written as DNA, the CDR3 is TGTGCCAGCAGCTTAGTTCTTACCGGGTTCTCGTCCTACGAGCAGTACTTC. This chain links TRBV7-8 with TRBJ2-7; no firm D call. Germline V CDR1 and CDR2: SGHVS, FQNEAQ. The V end was cut by 1 base, the J end by 1 base, with 17 bases between. The CDR3 contains 17 residues.